This record looks at one TCR beta chain sequence and its context. Its matching antigen is unknown. Primers included in the PCR were 60 Vbeta and 13 Jbeta primers. Profiled with immunoSEQ multiplex PCR; TCRdb holds only in-frame clones, not every one. The table includes about 190,000 clones, under 80% detected once. The trim removed 6 bases at V and 5 bases at J, leaving 3 bases unmatched. CDR3 length: 13 amino acids. The germline gives CDR1 MNHEY, CDR2 SVGAGI. This specimen belongs to a study of cytomegalovirus exposure and HLA in healthy donors. Points from the study as a whole: A few of the chains that were CMV-associated were confirmed in vitro to be specific for CMV antigens. Reports credit the classifier with highly specific, highly sensitive diagnosis of cytomegalovirus status.

Each of the donors was a healthy bone marrow donor. The origin of this receptor is a man between 25 and 39 years old in good health and CMV-seropositive. Sequences were obtained from PBMCs. The chain couples TRBV6-5 to TRBJ1-1; the match to TRBD1 covers 10 bases. The CDR3: CASRLDRGTEAFF. CDR3 DNA: TGTGCCAGCAGACTGGACAGGGGGACTGAAGCTTTCTTT.